This TCR beta chain originates from a study of a mutant IDH1 vaccine in newly diagnosed glioma. Across the study: Patients' prior therapy spanned radiotherapy, temozolomide, or both; most underwent both.

A note on this clone: No antigen is known for it.

Time point defined: week 5, during vaccination. The study gave 300 ug of mutant IDH1 20-mer peptide per vaccine dose, with topical imiquimod. Findings of the study overall: Less than 95% of patients showed vaccine-induced immune responses across multiple MHC alleles.

There are 13 residues in the CDR3. Germline assignment: CDR1 SGDLS and CDR2 YYNGEE. With 2 bases removed from V and 2 bases from J, the gap between germline ends came to 7 bases. Only in-frame clones appear in the TCRdb table, and some are missing; sequencing was by immunoSEQ multiplex PCR. This sample has 50,000 or so clones, with roughly four fifths found just once. The chain uses TRBV9 and TRBJ1-2; maybe TRBD1 (5 bases). The TCR originated in a woman in her forties or fifties with glioma. This sample comprised PBMCs, obtained from a glioma patient whose treatment included an IDH1 peptide vaccine. CDR3 DNA: TGTGCCAGCAGCGTTCAGGGAAACTATGGCTACACCTTC. Translated: CASSVQGNYGYTF.